The sample holds a few counts of the clone carrying this TCR beta chain. This sample was taken from a study of CD8 T cells in ankylosing spondylitis. The CDR3 covers 17 residues. CDR1 and CDR2 from the germline V gene are SGHVS and FQNEAQ. The V and J ends lost 4 bases and 4 bases respectively, with 20 bases between them. TCRdb re-derived calls from the 5' RACE reads in MiXCR, one entry per CDR3 protein. The sample gives 180,000 or so distinct CDR3 sequences, about 9.9% of which show up once; approximately 32% is in the top ten. This sequence joins TRBV7-8 and TRBJ2-1, with D possibly TRBD1 on 7 matching bases. The sequenced sample consisted of blood, either unsorted or a sorted T cell fraction (not recorded which). This TCR derives from a male donor with ankylosing spondylitis or in good health (not recorded which). This chain's CDR3 is CASSSHHPGGSYNEQFF. DNA of the CDR3: TGTGCCAGCAGCTCCCATCACCCAGGGGGGAGTTACAATGAGCAGTTCTTC.